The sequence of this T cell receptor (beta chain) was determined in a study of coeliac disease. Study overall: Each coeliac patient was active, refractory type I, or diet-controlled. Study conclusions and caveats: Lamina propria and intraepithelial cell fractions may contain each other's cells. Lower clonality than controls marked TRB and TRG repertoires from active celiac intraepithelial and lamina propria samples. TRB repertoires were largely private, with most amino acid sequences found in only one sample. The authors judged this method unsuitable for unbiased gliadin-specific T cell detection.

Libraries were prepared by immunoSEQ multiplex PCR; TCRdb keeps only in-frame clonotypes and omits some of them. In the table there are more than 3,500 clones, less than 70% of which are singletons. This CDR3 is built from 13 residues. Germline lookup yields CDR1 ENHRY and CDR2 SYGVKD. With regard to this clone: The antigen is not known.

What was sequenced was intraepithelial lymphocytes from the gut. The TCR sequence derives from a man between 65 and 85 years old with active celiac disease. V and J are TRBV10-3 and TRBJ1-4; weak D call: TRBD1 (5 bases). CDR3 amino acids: CAHSQGGREKLFF. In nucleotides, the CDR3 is TGTGCACACAGCCAGGGAGGTCGGGAAAAACTGTTTTTT.